These 9 T cell receptor beta chains share one sample of origin, sequenced in a study of vaccination and CD4 T cells after COVID-19 (dated by TCRdb to 2021 to 2024). The treatment or condition label for this specimen denotes: roughly ten-day PBMC culture with coronavirus spike peptide pools or control peptides (ViraFEST assay). Libraries were constructed by PCR. TCRdb lists the instrument as Illumina iSeq 100. DNA from cultured CD4+ T cells was subjected to TCR sequencing with the Oncomine TCR Beta short-read assay at the Johns Hopkins FTIC core. TCRdb reran the public reads through fastp at Q25 and MiXCR, keeping productive beta chains. Every CDR3 protein is listed once, alongside the most common genes and DNA of its rows. The sample records 15,000 to 20,000 distinct CDR3 sequences, around 48% of which are singletons. The leading ten clones occupy roughly 18% of the sample. For these TCRs, the target antigens are not known.

Sequenced material: CD4+ T cells from blood, cultured in vitro, taken before SARS-CoV-2 vaccination. Receptors originate from a human donor who had recovered from COVID-19.

V usage is TRBV27 and J usage is TRBJ1-5; D unclear. There are 13 residues in the CDR3. From germline, CDR1 is MNHEY and CDR2 SMNVEV (reference sequence). V lost 5 bases and J 9 bases, leaving 14 bases between the germline ends. The CDR3 loop is CASSPVISLPQHF. The DNA for the CDR3 is TGTGCCAGCAGTCCCGTAATCTCTTTGCCCCAGCATTTT.

This sequence joins TRBV28 and TRBJ1-2; the D gene is possibly TRBD1 (6 bases). Germline CDR1 reads MDHEN; CDR2 reads SYDVKM. V lost 5 bases, J lost 1 base, and 14 bases lay in between. The length of the CDR3 is 15 residues. CDR3 in amino acids: CASSLPDRFNYGYTF. The DNA of the CDR3 is TGTGCCAGCAGTCTCCCGGACAGATTTAACTATGGCTACACCTTC.

This clonotype was counted only a few times. The rearrangement uses TRBV11-2 and TRBJ2-7, with TRBD2 identical over 10 bases. CDR1 is SGHAT and CDR2 is FQNNGV in the germline V gene. This CDR3 has 15 residues. The V and J ends lost 0 bases and 4 bases, in that order; junction bases with no gene match: 3. CDR3: CASSLELAGSYEQYF. The CDR3 region has the DNA TGTGCCAGCAGCTTAGAACTAGCGGGATCGTACGAGCAGTACTTC.

This clonotype was observed once. The chain employs TRBV6-1 and TRBJ1-6; tentatively, D is TRBD1 (5 bases). CDR3 length equals 14 residues. Trimming cost V 3 bases and J 9 bases, with 12 bases left between them. The germline gives CDR1 MNHNS, CDR2 SASEGT. The CDR3 DNA sequence: TGTGCCAGCAGTGAGGGGGTAGGTGGTTCACCCCTCCACTTT. Translated, it gives CASSEGVGGSPLHF.

The CDR3 DNA reads TGTGCCAGCAGTTATTCGACAGGGGCGAACACTGAAGCTTTCTTT. This gives the protein CASSYSTGANTEAFF. The chain carries TRBV6-5 and TRBJ1-1, with 8 bases aligning to TRBD1. CDR1 and CDR2 from the germline V gene are MNHEY and SVGAGI. The V and J ends lost 3 bases and 1 base, in that order; junction bases with no gene match: 4. This CDR3 has 15 residues.

The chain couples TRBV4-2 to TRBJ1-5; a possible D gene is TRBD1 (5 bases). V was trimmed by 1 base and J by 0 bases, leaving 13 bases between them. This CDR3 has 17 amino acids. Germline lookup yields CDR1 LGHNA and CDR2 YNFKEQ. Written as DNA, the CDR3 is TGTGCCAGCAGCCAAGGGGACCAAGGGGATAGCAATCAGCCCCAGCATTTT. It codes for CASSQGDQGDSNQPQHF.

This clonotype was observed a handful of times. The chain links TRBV2 to TRBJ1-5; TRBD1 matches at 7 bases. In germline, CDR1 is SNHLY, CDR2 FYNNEI. The CDR3 totals 15 residues. The V segment lost 6 bases and the J segment 5 bases; nucleotides outside the gene matches: 10. The CDR3 here is CASRADRSGDQPQHF. CDR3 sequence (DNA): TGTGCCAGCAGGGCGGACAGGTCGGGGGATCAGCCCCAGCATTTT.

This sequence joins TRBV20-1 and TRBJ2-7, with unresolved D. The CDR3 covers 13 residues. Trimming removed 3 bases from V and 2 bases from J, with 11 bases in between. Germline lookup yields CDR1 DFQATT and CDR2 SNEGSKA (reference sequence). The CDR3 region is CSARAGGAYEQYF. The CDR3 DNA sequence: TGCAGTGCTAGGGCAGGCGGTGCCTACGAGCAGTACTTC.

This clonotype came up once. The chain recombines TRBV2 with TRBJ1-1; D is undetermined. The ends were cut back, 4 bases at V and 6 bases at J, with 9 bases in the middle. The germline V gene has CDR1 SNHLY and CDR2 FYNNEI. The CDR3 has 12 residues. CDR3 DNA sequence: TGTGCCAGCAGTGGGGTGGAGGCTGAAGCTTTCTTT. Its protein product is CASSGVEAEAFF.